This T cell receptor beta chain was sequenced during a study of blood T cell repertoires in COVID-19. Whole-study context: Both acute and convalescent COVID-19 samples were obtained from the United States, Italy and Spain.

Original processing methods: Estimates of nucleated cell counts were drawn from the amplification of reference gene primers. Assay used: immunoSEQ multiplex PCR; TCRdb lists only in-frame clones, some missing. V and J calls and clone size are copied from that table; D and trimming were computed from the DNA. The sample includes under 150,000 clones, about 77% of them seen just once. Germline loops: CDR1 SEHNR, CDR2 FQNEAQ (reference sequence). The CDR3 extends over 15 amino acids. The V gene lost 5 bases and the J gene lost 4 bases, with 15 bases spanning the gap. The sequence came from a woman in her fifties or sixties with active or convalescent COVID-19. Sequencing used peripheral blood. The J gene is TRBJ2-1, the V gene TRBV7-9; D perhaps matches TRBD1 (6 bases). The CDR3 protein is CASSPLRTDYNEQFF. The CDR3 DNA sequence: TGTGCCAGCAGCCCACTGCGGACAGATTACAATGAGCAGTTCTTC.